This T cell receptor beta chain was documented in a study of blood T cell repertoires in COVID-19. This CDR3 region has 14 residues. Trimming took 6 bases from V and 8 from J, leaving 19 bases between them. Germline V gene data show CDR1 as MDHEN and CDR2 as SYDVKM. The repertoire was sequenced with immunoSEQ multiplex PCR; TCRdb's copy has only in-frame clones and lacks some. The table lists about 150,000 clones, roughly 84% of them singletons. Recruited during active infection, patients (from Seattle) were subsequently followed longitudinally. The J gene is TRBJ1-1, the V gene TRBV28; TRBD1 is a possible D gene (5 bases). The sample was peripheral blood. The source is a man aged 55 to 69 with COVID-19, enrolled during active disease. CDR3 nucleotides: TGTGCCAGCAGCTCCGGGCAGGGTCTTATAGAAGCTTTCTTT. It translates to CASSSGQGLIEAFF.